This TCR beta chain stems from a study of naive and memory T cell subsets. Cells stained for CD3, CD4, CD8, CD45RA, CD27 and viability were sorted into four CD45RA/CD27 subsets. This clonotype appeared many times. Its antigen is not identified. Both TRBC1 and TRBC2 were covered by a beta constant-region primer of two equimolar oligonucleotides. TCRdb fed the UMI-ligation and nested PCR reads into MiXCR, producing one record per CDR3 protein. The sample shows about 80,000 distinct CDR3 sequences, around 13% of them seen only once. General study findings and limits: Naive and memory subsets had different power law exponents for TCR abundance. Diversity fell and Gini index rose from naive through CM, EM, EMRA.

The sequence came from a human donor in good health. The source material was central memory CD4+ T cells from blood.

CDR3 sequence (DNA): TGTGCCAGCAGACAAAGGACAGGTCGGAGCACAGATACGCAGTATTTT. This codes for CASRQRTGRSTDTQYF. V is TRBV2 and J is TRBJ2-3; 7 positions match TRBD1. The CDR3 extends over 16 amino acids. The V gene's germline CDR1 is SNHLY and CDR2 FYNNEI. V lost 6 bases to trimming and J lost 0 bases; unmatched junction nucleotides: 9.